This TCR beta chain was observed in a study of blood T cell repertoires in COVID-19. Data came from immunoSEQ multiplex PCR; TCRdb stores just in-frame clones and leaves some out. The data show about 180,000 clones, with 70% to 90% seen just once and roughly 9.2% held by the top ten. V dropped 0 bases and J dropped 3; count of bases not matched to a gene: 2. The germline V gene encodes CDR1 ENHRY and CDR2 SYGVKD. This CDR3 is built from 16 residues. The source of this sequence is a woman aged 80 or older with acute or convalescent COVID-19. The sequencing sample was made of peripheral blood. The chain carries TRBV10-3 and TRBJ2-1; 10 bases are shared with TRBD2. The DNA of the CDR3 is TGTGCCATCAGTGAGTCAACTAGCGGGGTCTACAATGAGCAGTTCTTC. The encoded protein is CAISESTSGVYNEQFF.